Listed below are T cell receptor beta chains from one sample, sequenced in a study of CD8 T cells in ankylosing spondylitis. TCRdb independently ran MiXCR on the 5' RACE reads; one entry per CDR3 protein. The data show approximately 350,000 distinct CDR3 sequences, approximately 15% seen once. The sequenced material came from blood, either unsorted or a sorted T cell fraction (not recorded which). All receptors derive from a male donor with ankylosing spondylitis or in good health (not recorded which). Each CDR3 is given with its conserved first and last residue. The D gene is left open where the match is weak. Only part of the rows carry a size: once, few, many, or a class if the clone is expanded.

v_gene	d_gene	j_gene	abundance	CDR3aa	CDR3nt
TRBV12-3/TRBV12-4	TRBD1	TRBJ1-1	NA	CASRMTGSATEAFF	TGTGCCAGCAGAATGACAGGGTCGGCCACTGAAGCTTTCTTT
TRBV29-1	TRBD2	TRBJ2-5	few	CSGRTSGETQYF	TGCAGCGGGAGGACTAGCGGAGAGACCCAGTACTTC
TRBV6-6	NA	TRBJ2-1	NA	CASSYKNEQFF	TGTGCCAGCAGTTACAAGAATGAGCAGTTCTTC
TRBV12-3/TRBV12-4	TRBD1	TRBJ1-2	NA	CASNRRGYGYTF	TGTGCCAGCAACCGCAGGGGGTATGGCTACACCTTC
TRBV29-1	TRBD1	TRBJ1-5	few	CSVEVGRGNNQPQHF	TGCAGCGTTGAAGTGGGCAGGGGGAACAATCAGCCCCAGCATTTT
TRBV27	NA	TRBJ2-7	NA	CASSLRERDEQYF	TGTGCCAGCAGTTTGAGGGAAAGGGACGAGCAGTACTTC
TRBV20-1	TRBD2	TRBJ2-1	NA	CSAFWTSSNEQFF	TGCAGTGCTTTTTGGACTAGCTCCAATGAGCAGTTCTTC
TRBV5-1	NA	TRBJ1-6	few	CASSLESYSPLHF	TGCGCCAGCAGCTTGGAAAGCTATTCACCCCTCCACTTT
TRBV10-3	TRBD2	TRBJ2-7	few	CAITDTSASYEQYF	TGTGCCATCACAGATACTAGCGCCTCCTACGAGCAGTACTTC
TRBV5-1	NA	TRBJ2-1	many	CASSLVGQYNEQFF	TGCGCCAGCAGCTTGGTCGGACAGTACAATGAGCAGTTCTTC
TRBV5-1	NA	TRBJ2-7	few	CASTMGPGGSYEQYF	TGCGCCAGCACCATGGGCCCAGGTGGTTCCTACGAGCAGTACTTC
TRBV11-2	TRBD1	TRBJ1-1	NA	CASSSIRDRVVKAFF	TGTGCCAGCAGCTCAATCCGGGACAGGGTAGTTAAAGCTTTCTTT
TRBV9	NA	TRBJ2-3	few	CASSVGYPLEDTQYF	TGTGCCAGCAGCGTAGGGTACCCTTTGGAAGATACGCAGTATTTT
TRBV5-1	TRBD1	TRBJ2-1	NA	CASGGQYYNEQFF	TGCGCCAGCGGGGGACAGTACTACAATGAGCAGTTCTTC
TRBV6-1	NA	TRBJ1-2	NA	CASSRAGSYGYTF	TGTGCCAGCAGCCGGGCGGGGAGCTATGGCTACACCTTC
TRBV12-3/TRBV12-4	NA	TRBJ1-5	NA	CASRTGNSGQPQHF	TGTGCCAGCAGAACAGGGAATTCGGGACAGCCCCAGCATTTT
TRBV11-2	TRBD2	TRBJ2-1	NA	CASSLVRTSGKPYNEQFF	TGTGCCAGCAGCTTAGTTCGGACTAGCGGGAAACCTTACAATGAGCAGTTCTTC
TRBV7-2	NA	TRBJ1-1	few	CASSLGASMNTEAFF	TGTGCCAGCAGCTTAGGGGCGAGCATGAACACTGAAGCTTTCTTT
TRBV5-1	NA	TRBJ1-1	few	CASRDSGGNTEAFF	TGCGCCAGCAGGGACTCTGGGGGGAACACTGAAGCTTTCTTT
TRBV6-1	NA	TRBJ1-5	NA	CASSEEFPHGSNQPQHF	TGTGCCAGCAGTGAAGAGTTCCCACACGGAAGCAATCAGCCCCAGCATTTT
TRBV10-3	NA	TRBJ2-7	many	CAISGVVTGRDLSYEQYF	TGTGCCATCAGCGGGGTAGTGACAGGGAGGGACCTCTCCTACGAGCAGTACTTC
TRBV10-3	NA	TRBJ1-2	NA	CAITGSEDGYTF	TGTGCCATCACCGGGTCCGAGGATGGCTACACCTTC
TRBV5-1	TRBD1	TRBJ1-1	many	CASSLAGMDREAFF	TGCGCCAGCAGCTTGGCCGGGATGGACAGGGAAGCTTTCTTT
TRBV7-6	NA	TRBJ1-4	NA	CASSPREGNNEKLFF	TGTGCCAGCAGCCCAAGGGAAGGGAACAATGAAAAACTGTTTTTT
TRBV9	NA	TRBJ1-5	NA	CASSEGPSNQPQHF	TGTGCCAGCAGCGAGGGACCTAGCAATCAGCCCCAGCATTTT
TRBV2	NA	TRBJ1-2	few	CASSLVASNGYTF	TGTGCCAGCAGTCTCGTAGCGAGCAATGGCTACACCTTC